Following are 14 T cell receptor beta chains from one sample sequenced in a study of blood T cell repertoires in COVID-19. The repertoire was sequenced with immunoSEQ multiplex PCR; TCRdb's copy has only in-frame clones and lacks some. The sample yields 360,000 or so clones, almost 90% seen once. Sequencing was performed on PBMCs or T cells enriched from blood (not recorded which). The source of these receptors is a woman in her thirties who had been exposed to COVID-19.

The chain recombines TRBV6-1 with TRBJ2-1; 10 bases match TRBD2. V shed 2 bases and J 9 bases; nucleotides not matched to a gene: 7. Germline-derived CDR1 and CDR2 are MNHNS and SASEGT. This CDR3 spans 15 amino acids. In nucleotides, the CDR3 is TGTGCCAGCAGTGAACTAGCGGGAGTAATCGGTGAGCAGTTCTTC. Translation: CASSELAGVIGEQFF.

CDR3 amino acids: CASSRDGAGNTIYF. The CDR3 DNA reads as TGTGCCAGCAGCCGCGACGGAGCTGGAAACACCATATATTTT. This sequence joins TRBV11-3 and TRBJ1-3, with D uncertain. CDR1 is SGHNT, CDR2 YENEEA, per germline. The V end was cut by 5 bases, the J end by 2 bases, with 10 bases between. The CDR3 has 14 amino acids.

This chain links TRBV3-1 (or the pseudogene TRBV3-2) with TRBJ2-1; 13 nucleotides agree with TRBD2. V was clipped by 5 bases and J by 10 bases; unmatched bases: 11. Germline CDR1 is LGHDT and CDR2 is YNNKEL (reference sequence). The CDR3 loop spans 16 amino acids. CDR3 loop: CASSSRTSGSMGEQFF. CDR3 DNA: TGTGCCAGCAGCTCCCGGACTAGCGGGAGTATGGGGGAGCAGTTCTTC.

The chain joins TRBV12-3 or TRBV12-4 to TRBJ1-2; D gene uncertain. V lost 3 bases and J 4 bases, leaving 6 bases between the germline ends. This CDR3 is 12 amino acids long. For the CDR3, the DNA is TGTGCCAGCAGTTTCGGTAGCTATGGCTACACCTTC. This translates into CASSFGSYGYTF.

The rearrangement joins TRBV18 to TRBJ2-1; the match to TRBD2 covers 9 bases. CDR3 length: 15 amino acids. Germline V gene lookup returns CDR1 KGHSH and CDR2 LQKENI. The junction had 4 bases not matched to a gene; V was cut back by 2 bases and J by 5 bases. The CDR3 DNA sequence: TGTGCCAGCTCACCAATCGGGACTAGCCACAATGAGCAGTTCTTC. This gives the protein CASSPIGTSHNEQFF.

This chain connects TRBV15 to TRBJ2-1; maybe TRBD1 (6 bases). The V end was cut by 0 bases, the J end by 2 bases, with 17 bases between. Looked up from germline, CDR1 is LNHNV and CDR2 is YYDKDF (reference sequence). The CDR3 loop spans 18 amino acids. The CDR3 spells CATSRELGATQAYNEQFF. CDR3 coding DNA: TGTGCCACCAGCAGAGAATTGGGGGCGACGCAGGCCTACAATGAGCAGTTCTTC.

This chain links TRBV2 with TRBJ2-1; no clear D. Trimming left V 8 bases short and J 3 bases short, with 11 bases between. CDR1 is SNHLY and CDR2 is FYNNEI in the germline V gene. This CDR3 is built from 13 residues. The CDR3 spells CASFGEVYNEQFF. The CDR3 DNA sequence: TGTGCCAGCTTTGGAGAGGTCTACAATGAGCAGTTCTTC.

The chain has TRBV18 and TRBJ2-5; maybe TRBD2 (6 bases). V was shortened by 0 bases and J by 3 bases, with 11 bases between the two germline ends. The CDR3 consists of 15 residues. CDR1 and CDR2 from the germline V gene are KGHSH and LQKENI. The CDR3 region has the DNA TGTGCCAGCTCACCACCGGGGTCGGGGGAAGAGACCCAGTACTTC. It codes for CASSPPGSGEETQYF.

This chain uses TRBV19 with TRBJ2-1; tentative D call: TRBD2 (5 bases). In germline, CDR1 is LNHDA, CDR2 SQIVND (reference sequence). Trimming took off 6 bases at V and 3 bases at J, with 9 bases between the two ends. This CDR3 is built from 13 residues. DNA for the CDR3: TGTGCCAGTAGAGGGAGCGTCTACAATGAGCAGTTCTTC. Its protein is CASRGSVYNEQFF.

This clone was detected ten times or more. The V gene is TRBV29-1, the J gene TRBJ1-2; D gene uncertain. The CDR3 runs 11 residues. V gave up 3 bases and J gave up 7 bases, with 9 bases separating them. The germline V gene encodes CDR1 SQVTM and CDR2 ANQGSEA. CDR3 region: CSVDQEPGYTF. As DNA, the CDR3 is TGCAGCGTTGATCAGGAACCTGGCTACACCTTC.

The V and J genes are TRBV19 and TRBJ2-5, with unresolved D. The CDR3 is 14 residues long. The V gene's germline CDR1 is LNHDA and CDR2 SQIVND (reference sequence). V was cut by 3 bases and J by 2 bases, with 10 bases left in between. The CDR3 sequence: CASSIGVAQETQYF. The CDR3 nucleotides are TGTGCCAGTAGTATCGGTGTCGCGCAAGAGACCCAGTACTTC.

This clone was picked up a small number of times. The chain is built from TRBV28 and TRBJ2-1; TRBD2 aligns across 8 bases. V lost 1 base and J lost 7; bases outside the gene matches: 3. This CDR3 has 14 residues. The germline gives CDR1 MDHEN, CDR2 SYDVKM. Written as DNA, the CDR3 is TGTGCCAGCAGTTTATATCCTAGCGGGAATGAGCAGTTCTTC. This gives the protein CASSLYPSGNEQFF.

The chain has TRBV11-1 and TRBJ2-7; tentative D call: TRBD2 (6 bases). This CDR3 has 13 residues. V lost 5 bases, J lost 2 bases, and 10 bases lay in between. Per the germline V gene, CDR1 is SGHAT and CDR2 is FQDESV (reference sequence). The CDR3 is CASSRDSPYEQYF. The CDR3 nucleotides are TGTGCCAGCAGCCGGGACTCTCCCTACGAGCAGTACTTC.

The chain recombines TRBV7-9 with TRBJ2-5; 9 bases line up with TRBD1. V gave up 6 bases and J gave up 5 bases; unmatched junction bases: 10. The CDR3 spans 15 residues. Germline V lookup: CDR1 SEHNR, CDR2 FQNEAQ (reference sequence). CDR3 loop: CASSLSGQGQETQYF. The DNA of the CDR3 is TGTGCCAGCAGTCTCTCGGGACAGGGTCAGGAGACCCAGTACTTC.